This entry features one T cell receptor beta chain sequence. This clonotype was picked up many times. This clone's antigen is unknown. Per-base quality was not reported, and no clone a single base away is much larger than it. Only healthy Caucasian donors were included. The twin cohort consisted of three pairs of female monozygotic twins, all aged about 18 to 29 years. The RNA used for TCR libraries was isolated from peripheral blood mononuclear cells. This specimen comes from a study of identical twins (dated by TCRdb to 2015 to 2016). Background for the entire study: The study deep-sequenced TCR alpha and beta repertoires from monozygotic twins, unrelated adults of various ages and cord blood to test whether fetal clonotypes persist. To rule out contamination, the twin experiments were replicated at different times with different library preparation protocols.

Points the paper makes about the study in general: Zero-insertion analyses could be partly confounded by invariant T cells such as MAIT and iNKT, although diverse VJ usage argued against such confounding for most clonotypes. Fewer insertions were carried by abundant cord blood beta clonotypes; a weaker similar trend was observed in young adult naive repertoires, while no such trend was observed in memory repertoires. Because the same donors could not be followed over many years, the conclusions depended on cross-sectional statistical analysis. In beta out-of-frame sequences, excess twin sharing was weaker, because having fewer shared sequences lowered the signal-to-noise ratio. Out-of-frame TCR alpha sequences shared between twins showed an excess of low generation-probability sequences compared with coincidental sharing between unrelated individuals. In monozygotic twins, out-of-frame TCR alpha sharing was systematically underestimated by recombination models, although the models agreed with sharing between unrelated individuals.

Library preparation employed 5' RACE. The sequencer was an Illumina HiSeq 2000. Template switching introduced a universal primer binding site; the final cDNA contained a unique molecular identifier, enabling accurate counting of TCR cDNA molecules. First-strand cDNA for TCR alpha and beta chains was synthesized from specific primers in the conserved constant-segment region. To control for contamination, every cDNA library carried two barcodes: a SMART-Mk sample barcode plus Illumina barcodes. TruSeq adapter sequences, together with Illumina sample barcodes, were added in two successive PCR steps. The Illumina HiSeq platform was used with custom primers to sequence TCR alpha and beta cDNA libraries. In the source study's methods: Raw reads were processed with MiGEC to extract unique molecular identifiers, and MiXCR was used to determine CDR3 positions. For each individual, recombination models were inferred using an EM algorithm with the repgenHMM and IGoR tools. Shared clonotype analysis was performed with the tcR package in R, normalizing sharing by the product of cloneset sizes. Out-of-frame nonproductive sequences were analyzed to study raw recombination free of thymic and clonal selection effects. TCRdb ran its own pipeline on the public reads, namely fastp trimming at Q25 and MiXCR clone calling, and kept in-frame beta chains. Entries are consolidated by CDR3 protein sequence, retaining the most common genes and DNA. The authors' filters were not applied to this entry. This sample holds 750,000 to 950,000 distinct CDR3 sequences; 9% to 15% were observed only once. Clones ranked in the top ten supply 1.5% to 2% of the sample.

For this chain, trimming is 0 bases at the V end and 6 bases at the J end, and the number of junction bases without a gene match is 7. The CDR3, cysteine through phenylalanine, is 17 amino acids long. Only the CDR3 DNA stays, 51 bases, in frame from base 1. Reading the germline V gene gives CDR1 SGHRS and CDR2 YFSETQ. A further study also used this sample, focusing on yellow fever vaccine responses in identical twins. From the second report: The authors reported that the T cell response to vaccination in identical twins appeared partly convergent and partly personalized. Focusing on identical twins, the study followed the T cell clones that responded to the vaccine, and did so with precision.

The TCR sequence derives from a woman aged 18-29 years in good health. Sequenced: PBMCs. In this chain, TRBV5-1 is recombined with TRBJ2-1; a stretch of 12 junction bases matches TRBD2. The DNA sequence is given as TGCGCCAGCAGCTTGGAGGCTAGCGGGAGGGCCCGCAATGAGCAGTTCTTC. The encoded protein is CASSLEASGRARNEQFF.